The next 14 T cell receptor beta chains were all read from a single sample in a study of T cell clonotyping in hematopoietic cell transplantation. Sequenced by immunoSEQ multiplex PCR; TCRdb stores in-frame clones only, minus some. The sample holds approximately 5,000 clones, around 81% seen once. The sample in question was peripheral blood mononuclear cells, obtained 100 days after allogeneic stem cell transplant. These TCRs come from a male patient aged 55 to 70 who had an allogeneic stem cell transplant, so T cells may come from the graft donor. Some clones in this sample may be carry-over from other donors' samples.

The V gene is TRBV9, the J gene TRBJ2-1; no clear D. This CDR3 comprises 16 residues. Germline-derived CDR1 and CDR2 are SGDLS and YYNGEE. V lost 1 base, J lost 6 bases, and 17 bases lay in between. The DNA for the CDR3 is TGTGCCAGCAGCGTAACGGCGGTAGGCCCCTTCAATGAGCAGTTCTTC. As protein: CASSVTAVGPFNEQFF.

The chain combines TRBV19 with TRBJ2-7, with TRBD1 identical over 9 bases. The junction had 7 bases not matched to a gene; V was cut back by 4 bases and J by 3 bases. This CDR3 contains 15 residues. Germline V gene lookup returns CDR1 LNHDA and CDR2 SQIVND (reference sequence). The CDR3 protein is CASSTRPGQGYEQYF. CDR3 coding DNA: TGTGCCAGTAGTACTCGCCCGGGACAGGGCTACGAGCAGTACTTC.

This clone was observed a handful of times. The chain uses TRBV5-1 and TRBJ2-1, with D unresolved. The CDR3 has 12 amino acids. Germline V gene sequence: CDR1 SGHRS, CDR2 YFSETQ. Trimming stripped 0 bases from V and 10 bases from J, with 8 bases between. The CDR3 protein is CASSLESWEQFF. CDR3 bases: TGCGCCAGCAGCTTGGAGTCGTGGGAGCAGTTCTTC.

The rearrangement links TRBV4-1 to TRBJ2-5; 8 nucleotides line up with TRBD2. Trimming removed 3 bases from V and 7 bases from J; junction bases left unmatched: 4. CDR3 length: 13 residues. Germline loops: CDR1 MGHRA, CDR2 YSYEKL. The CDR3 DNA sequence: TGCGCCAGCAGCCAGACCCGGGGGGGGACCCAGTACTTC. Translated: CASSQTRGGTQYF.

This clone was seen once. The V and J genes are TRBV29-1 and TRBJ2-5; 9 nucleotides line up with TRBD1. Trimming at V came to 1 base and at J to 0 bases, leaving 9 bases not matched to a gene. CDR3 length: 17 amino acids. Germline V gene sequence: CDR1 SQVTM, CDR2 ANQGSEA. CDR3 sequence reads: CSVEGTGDFWYQETQYF. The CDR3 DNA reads TGCAGCGTTGAAGGGACAGGGGACTTTTGGTACCAAGAGACCCAGTACTTC.

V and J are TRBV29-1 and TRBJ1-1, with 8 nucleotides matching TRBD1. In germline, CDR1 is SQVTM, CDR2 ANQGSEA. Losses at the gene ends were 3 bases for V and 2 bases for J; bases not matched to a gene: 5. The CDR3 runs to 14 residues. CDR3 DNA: TGCAGCGTTGAGACAGGGGCGGTAAACACTGAAGCTTTCTTT. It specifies CSVETGAVNTEAFF.

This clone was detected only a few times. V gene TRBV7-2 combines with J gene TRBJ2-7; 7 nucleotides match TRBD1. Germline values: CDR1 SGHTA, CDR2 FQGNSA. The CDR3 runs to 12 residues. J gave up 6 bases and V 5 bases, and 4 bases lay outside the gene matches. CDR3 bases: TGTGCCAGCAGCAAACAGGGGAGCGAGCAGTACTTC. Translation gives CASSKQGSEQYF.

The CDR3 reads CASSLAREETQYF. CDR3 in DNA: TGTGCCAGCAGCTTAGCTAGAGAAGAGACCCAGTACTTC. This sequence joins TRBV7-6 and TRBJ2-5, with D uncertain. Deletions cut 0 bases from V and 3 bases from J, with 5 bases between. Germline lookup yields CDR1 SGHVS and CDR2 FNYEAQ. The CDR3 runs to 13 residues.

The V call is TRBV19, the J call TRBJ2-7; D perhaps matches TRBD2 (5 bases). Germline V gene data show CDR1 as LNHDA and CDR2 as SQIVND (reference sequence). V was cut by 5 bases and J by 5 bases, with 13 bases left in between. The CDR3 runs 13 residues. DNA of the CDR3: TGTGCCAGTAGTCCGGACTCTTGGAACGAGCAGTACTTC. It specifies CASSPDSWNEQYF. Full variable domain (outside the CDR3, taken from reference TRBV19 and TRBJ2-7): DGGITQSPKYLFRKEGQNVTLSCEQNLNHDAMYWYRQDPGQGLRLIYYSQIVNDFQKGDIAEGYSVSREKKESFPLTVTSAQKNPTAFYLCASSPDSWNEQYFGPGTRLTVT.

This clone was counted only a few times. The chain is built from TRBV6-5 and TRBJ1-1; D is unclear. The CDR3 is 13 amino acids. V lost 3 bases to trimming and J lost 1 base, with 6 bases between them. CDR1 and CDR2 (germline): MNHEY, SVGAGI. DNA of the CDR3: TGTGCCAGCAGTTATTTAGGGAACACTGAAGCTTTCTTT. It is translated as CASSYLGNTEAFF.

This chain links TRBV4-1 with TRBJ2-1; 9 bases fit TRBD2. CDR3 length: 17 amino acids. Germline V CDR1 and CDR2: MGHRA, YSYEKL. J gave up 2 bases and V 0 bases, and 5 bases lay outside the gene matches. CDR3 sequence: CASSQDILAGPYNEQFF. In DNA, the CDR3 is TGCGCCAGCAGCCAAGATATACTAGCGGGTCCCTACAATGAGCAGTTCTTC.

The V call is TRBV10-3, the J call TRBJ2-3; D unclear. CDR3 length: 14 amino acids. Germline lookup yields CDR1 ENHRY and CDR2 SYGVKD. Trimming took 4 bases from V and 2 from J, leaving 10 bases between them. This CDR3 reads CAISVGRSTDTQYF. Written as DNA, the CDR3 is TGTGCCATCAGTGTGGGCAGGTCCACAGATACGCAGTATTTT.

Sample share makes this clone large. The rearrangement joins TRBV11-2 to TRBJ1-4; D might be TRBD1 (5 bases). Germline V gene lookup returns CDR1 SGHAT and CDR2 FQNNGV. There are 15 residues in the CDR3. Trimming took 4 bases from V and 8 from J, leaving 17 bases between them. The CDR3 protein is CASSYSGTPGEKLFF. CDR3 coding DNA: TGTGCCAGCAGCTATTCCGGGACCCCGGGGGAAAAACTGTTTTTT. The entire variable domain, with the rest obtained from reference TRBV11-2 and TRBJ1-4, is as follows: EAGVAQSPRYKIIEKRQSVAFWCNPISGHATLYWYQQILGQGPKLLIQFQNNGVVDDSQLPKDRFSAERLKGVDSTLKIQPAKLEDSAVYLCASSYSGTPGEKLFFGSGTQLSVL.

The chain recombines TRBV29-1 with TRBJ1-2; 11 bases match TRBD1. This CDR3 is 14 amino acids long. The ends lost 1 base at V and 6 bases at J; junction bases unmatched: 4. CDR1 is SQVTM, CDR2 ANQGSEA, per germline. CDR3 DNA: TGCAGCGTTGAAGGTGGGGACAGGGGGAATGGCTACACCTTC. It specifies CSVEGGDRGNGYTF.